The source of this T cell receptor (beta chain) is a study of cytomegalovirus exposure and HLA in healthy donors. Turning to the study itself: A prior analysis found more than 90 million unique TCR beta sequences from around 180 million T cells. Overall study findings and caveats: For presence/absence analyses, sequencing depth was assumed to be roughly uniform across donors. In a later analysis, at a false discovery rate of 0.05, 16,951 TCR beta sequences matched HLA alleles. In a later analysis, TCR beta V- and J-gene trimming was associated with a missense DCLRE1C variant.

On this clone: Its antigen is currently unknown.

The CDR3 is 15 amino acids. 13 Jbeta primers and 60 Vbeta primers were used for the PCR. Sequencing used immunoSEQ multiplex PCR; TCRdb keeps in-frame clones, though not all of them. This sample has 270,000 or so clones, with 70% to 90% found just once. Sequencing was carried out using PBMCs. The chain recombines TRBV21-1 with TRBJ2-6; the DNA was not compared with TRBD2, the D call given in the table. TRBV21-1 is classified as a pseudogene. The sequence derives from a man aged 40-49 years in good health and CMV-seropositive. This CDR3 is CASSTRYSGANVLTF. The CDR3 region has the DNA TGTGCCAGCAGCACGCGGTACTCTGGGGCCAACGTCCTGACTTTC.